This T cell receptor (beta chain) emerged from a study of blood T cells in healthy people across ages (dated by TCRdb to 2014 to 2015). For the wider study: In model experiments, template switching captured roughly one uniquely barcoded TCR beta cDNA molecule for every two T cells. Using deep sequencing normalized with unique cDNA molecular identifiers, the study measured how TCR beta repertoire diversity changes with age. For two donors (one aged 18 to 30 and one aged 80 or older), the study analyzed two additional independent replicas of 1 million unique cDNA reads from the same blood draw. Donors were grouped into four age groups: young (average approximately 15 years), middle-aged (roughly 37), aged (62) and long-lived (about 89). To avoid experimental bias, donors of different ages were distributed randomly across sequencing lanes. Beyond this particular receptor, the publication reports: The percentage of naive T cells measured by flow cytometry correlated strongly with observed TCR beta diversity. Estimates of total diversity based on one million sequenced T cells were considered lower bounds and underestimates. As age increased, observed TCR beta diversity per million T cells dropped in a roughly linear way, and a significant reduction was already evident by age roughly 40. Because profiling used bulk unsorted PBMCs, naive and antigen-experienced compartments could not be compared conclusively. Compared with the aged group, more naive CD4+ T cells, fewer expanded clones and increased TCR diversity were shown by the long-lived group, suggesting age selection. The CMV infection status of donors was not known, potentially confounding age-related changes in expanded clonotypes.

Donors were a few dozen systemically healthy Caucasian individuals from Russia aged 6 to 90 years. Each donor gave ten milliliters of peripheral blood, collected into EDTA-treated Vacutainer tubes. Ficoll-Paque density-gradient centrifugation was used to isolate PBMCs, with at least 7 million per sample. Trizol reagent was used to extract total RNA from PBMCs, with at least 5.5 micrograms per sample. For every donor, flow cytometry on a PBMC aliquot measured the percentage of naive CD45RAhigh/CD27high T cells. Regarding this clonotype: What antigen it recognizes has not been identified. Per-base quality was not reported, and no clone a single base away is much larger than it.

Libraries were prepared through 5' RACE. Sequencing used an Illumina HiSeq 2500. A second PCR of 7 to 11 cycles was run with a J-beta primer mix and a sample-barcoded 5' primer. A template-switch 5' adaptor carrying 12 random nucleotides introduced a unique molecular identifier onto each TCR beta cDNA molecule. At least 2.5 million CDR3-containing paired-end reads were obtained from each sample. First-strand cDNA was synthesized from all RNA with the Mint cDNA synthesis kit, primed by a TRBC-specific oligonucleotide. Following uracil-DNA glycosylase treatment, all cDNA underwent a first 18-cycle PCR with the universal primers M1SS and BC2_uni_R. Turning to the authors' computational methods: For normalization, 1 million high-quality reads were randomly selected from each sample, with every read carrying a distinct molecular identifier. Reads with shared molecular identifiers were discarded instead of being binned into consensus sequences. MiTCR, with a Q25 quality threshold and the strictest error-elimination algorithm, was used for CDR3 identification, clonotype clustering and error correction. A nonparametric unseen species model with Euler transformation was used to estimate lower-bound total TCR beta diversity. TCRdb itself trimmed the public reads at Q25 with fastp, ran MiXCR and retained productive beta chains. Each CDR3 protein appears once, grouped with its most common genes and DNA. The V and J calls, along with clone size, are taken from TCRdb and not from the paper's own processing. Across this sample there are over 1,500,000 distinct CDR3 sequences, with roughly 49% seen only once. The leading ten clones occupy approximately 2% of the sample.

This TCR came from a woman aged 40 to 50 in good health. Sequenced: blood.

The DNA is as follows: TGTGCCAGCAGCCGACCTAATTTAGCCAAAAACATTCAGTACTTC. The encoded protein is CASSRPNLAKNIQYF. The chain is made from TRBV11-1 and TRBJ2-4; there is no confident call for the D gene. From its cysteine to its phenylalanine, the CDR3 spans 15 amino acids. The retained sequence is limited to the CDR3, 45 bases, with the frame set at the first base. V loses 5 bases, J loses 0 bases, and the germline ends lie 11 bases apart. The germline V gene (reference sequence) provides CDR1 SGHAT and CDR2 FQDESV.